This TCR beta chain was sequenced during a study of T-cell reconstitution after alpha-beta-depleted transplantation in children. The study, taken as a whole, reports: When one year had passed after transplant, most T-cell counts and diversity came from newly produced T cells.

Regarding this clonotype: The antigen is not known. A much larger clone sits a single nucleotide away, making a read error possible.

Unique molecular identifiers were incorporated when the TCRbeta library was constructed. Via MiXCR, TCRdb re-called the PCR reads, giving one row per CDR3 protein. The repertoire includes fewer than 550,000 distinct CDR3 sequences, roughly an eighth of them detected once, and 11% to 15% sits in the top ten. Germline V gene lookup returns CDR1 SGHKS and CDR2 YYEKEE (reference sequence). The CDR3 has 14 amino acids. V is TRBV5-5 and J is TRBJ2-1; 10 positions agree with TRBD1. This sequence originates from a female patient under 10 years old who had a stem cell transplant for aplastic anemia, so the T cells may come from the graft donor. The starting material was PBMCs, mostly from graft donor cells, obtained 180 days after TCRalphabeta/CD19-depleted stem cell transplant. For the CDR3, the DNA is TGTACCAGCAGCTTGAGGGACAGGGGAGATGAGCAGTTCTTC. It is translated as CTSSLRDRGDEQFF.